The 20 T cell receptor beta chains presented below share a single source sample, sequenced in a study of T cell responses to AZD1222 COVID-19 vaccine. Some clones are missing from TCRdb's copy, which holds only in-frame ones; the method was immunoSEQ multiplex PCR. The top ten clones hold approximately 2% of a sample with some 150,000 clones, 90% to 95% of them seen once. The sample here was peripheral blood, taken on day 0 of AZD1222 vaccination. Source of these receptors: an adult in good health.

CDR3 nucleotide sequence: TGTGCCAGCAGTGAAGCGAAATATATGGGGCAGGGTGGTTTAGCAGATACGCAGTATTTT. Translating gives CASSEAKYMGQGGLADTQYF. The rearrangement links TRBV6-1 to TRBJ2-3; a possible D gene is TRBD1 (5 bases). V lost 0 bases, J lost 4 bases, and 26 bases lay in between. Germline values: CDR1 MNHNS, CDR2 SASEGT. The CDR3 sequence is 20 residues long.

V gene TRBV9 combines with J gene TRBJ1-3; D not certain. Germline loops: CDR1 SGDLS, CDR2 YYNGEE. There are 11 residues in the CDR3. V lost 5 bases, J lost 3 bases, and 3 bases lay in between. Here the CDR3 reads CASSHGNTIYF. CDR3 DNA: TGTGCCAGCAGTCATGGAAACACCATATATTTT.

The V and J genes are TRBV7-9 and TRBJ1-6; D is uncertain. V lost 5 bases and J 9 bases, leaving 8 bases between the germline ends. This CDR3 has 12 amino acids. From germline, CDR1 is SEHNR and CDR2 FQNEAQ (reference sequence). Written as DNA, the CDR3 is TGTGCCAGCAGCCTCTCTAGTTCACCCCTCCACTTT. This translates into CASSLSSSPLHF.

The chain employs TRBV19 and TRBJ1-1, with D unclear. Germline V gene sequence: CDR1 LNHDA, CDR2 SQIVND (reference sequence). CDR3 length: 12 residues. V dropped 9 bases and J dropped 8 bases, with 16 bases sitting between them. This CDR3 is CASKGVQFEAFF. CDR3 nucleotide sequence: TGTGCCAGCAAGGGAGTCCAATTCGAAGCTTTCTTT.

The table lists this clone with a count of one. This sequence joins TRBV4-2 and TRBJ2-7; a possible D gene is TRBD1 (6 bases). This CDR3 spans 15 amino acids. The V and J ends lost 1 base and 0 bases respectively, with 10 bases between them. Germline CDR1 reads LGHNA; CDR2 reads YNFKEQ. CDR3 loop: CASSQGTESSYEQYF. The DNA of the CDR3 is TGTGCCAGCAGCCAAGGGACAGAGAGCTCCTACGAGCAGTACTTC.

The rearrangement uses TRBV18 and TRBJ2-7; 9 nucleotides agree with TRBD1. Germline V gene lookup returns CDR1 KGHSH and CDR2 LQKENI. J lost 0 bases, V lost 2 bases, and 5 bases had no gene match. The CDR3 contains 16 residues. In DNA form, the CDR3 reads TGTGCCAGCTCACCATTTGGGACAGGGACCTCCTACGAGCAGTACTTC. Amino acids: CASSPFGTGTSYEQYF.

The gene calls are TRBV6-5 and TRBJ1-1; D gene uncertain. CDR3 length: 13 amino acids. Germline V gene data show CDR1 as MNHEY and CDR2 as SVGAGI. The ends were cut back, 7 bases at V and 4 bases at J, with 13 bases in the middle. The DNA of the CDR3 is TGTGCCAGCACCCCCGTCGTGGGCACTGAAGCTTTCTTT. It codes for CASTPVVGTEAFF.

The gene calls are TRBV15 and TRBJ1-5; D is unclear. CDR1 is LNHNV and CDR2 is YYDKDF in the germline V gene (reference sequence). V was clipped by 0 bases and J by 5 bases, with 8 bases between them. The CDR3 has 14 residues. In nucleotides, the CDR3 is TGTGCCACCAGCAGAGATTCCGGCCATCAGCCCCAGCATTTT. Translated, it gives CATSRDSGHQPQHF.

V is TRBV29-1 and J is TRBJ2-2; the D call may be TRBD1 or TRBD2 (5 bases each). CDR3 length equals 14 residues. Germline V gives CDR1 SQVTM, CDR2 ANQGSEA. The V and J ends lost 7 bases and 1 base respectively, with 13 bases between them. The CDR3 sequence is CSAKYGGNTGELFF. The CDR3 region has the DNA TGCAGCGCTAAATATGGGGGGAACACCGGGGAGCTGTTTTTT.

This chain links TRBV7-8 with TRBJ2-5, with D possibly being TRBD1 (5 bases). The germline V gene encodes CDR1 SGHVS and CDR2 FQNEAQ. The CDR3 length is 15 residues. Trimming took 5 bases from V and 2 from J, leaving 15 bases between them. The CDR3 loop reads CASSPTRTPQETQYF. The CDR3 DNA sequence: TGTGCCAGCAGCCCTACGAGGACACCGCAAGAGACCCAGTACTTC.

The J gene is TRBJ1-4, the V gene TRBV19; tentative D call: TRBD1 (5 bases). The CDR3 runs 15 residues. From germline, CDR1 is LNHDA and CDR2 SQIVND (reference sequence). Trimming cost V 6 bases and J 1 base, with 12 bases left between them. CDR3 in amino acids: CASSPRGGTNEKLFF. The CDR3 DNA is TGTGCCAGTAGCCCCCGGGGGGGAACTAATGAAAAACTGTTTTTT.

The rearrangement joins TRBV27 to TRBJ1-2; D ambiguous. Germline V CDR1 and CDR2: MNHEY, SMNVEV (reference sequence). V shed 6 bases and J shed 2 bases, with 16 bases lying between them. This CDR3 region has 15 residues. The CDR3 sequence is CASSRDWGGNYGYTF. The CDR3 DNA sequence: TGTGCCAGCAGCCGGGATTGGGGAGGCAACTATGGCTACACCTTC.

The chain couples TRBV5-1 to TRBJ2-7, with D possibly called TRBD1 or TRBD2 (5 bases each). This CDR3 region has 14 residues. Trimming pared 1 base from V and 4 bases from J, leaving 12 bases between. The germline CDR1 and CDR2 sequences are SGHRS and YFSETQ. This CDR3 is CASSLKRGPYEQYF. The CDR3 DNA reads as TGCGCCAGCAGCTTGAAGAGGGGTCCTTACGAGCAGTACTTC. The full variable domain, its missing parts supplied by reference TRBV5-1 and TRBJ2-7, is KAGVTQTPRYLIKTRGQQVTLSCSPISGHRSVSWYQQTPGQGLQFLFEYFSETQRNKGNFPGRFSGRQFSNSRSEMNVSTLELGDSALYLCASSLKRGPYEQYFGPGTRLTVT.

This sequence joins TRBV11-3 and TRBJ2-1, with 9 nucleotides matching TRBD2. Germline CDR1 SGHNT, CDR2 YENEEA. The CDR3 length is 14 residues. V gave up 5 bases and J gave up 8 bases; unmatched junction bases: 7. CDR3 sequence reads: CASSRRGGRDEQFF. For the CDR3, the DNA is TGTGCCAGCAGCCGCCGTGGCGGGAGGGATGAGCAGTTCTTC. Filled out from reference TRBV11-3 and TRBJ2-1, the complete variable domain reads EAGVVQSPRYKIIEKKQPVAFWCNPISGHNTLYWYLQNLGQGPELLIRYENEEAVDDSQLPKDRFSAERLKGVDSTLKIQPAELGDSAVYLCASSRRGGRDEQFFGPGTRLTVL.

This chain links TRBV6-5 with TRBJ2-6; D not resolved. Germline lookup yields CDR1 MNHEY and CDR2 SVGAGI. This CDR3 contains 15 residues. Trimming took 6 bases from V and 0 from J, leaving 9 bases between them. The CDR3 reads CASRHSGSGANVLTF. The CDR3 nucleotides read TGTGCCAGCAGGCATAGTGGCTCTGGGGCCAACGTCCTGACTTTC.

V and J are TRBV6-5 and TRBJ1-4; maybe TRBD1 (5 bases). The CDR3 covers 14 residues. V gave up 6 bases and J gave up 7 bases, with 15 bases separating them. Germline assignment: CDR1 MNHEY and CDR2 SVGAGI. CDR3 nucleotides: TGTGCCAGCAGCCTGGGAGGGGATAGTGAAAAACTGTTTTTT. Residues: CASSLGGDSEKLFF.

The genes are TRBV7-2 and TRBJ2-3, with D perhaps TRBD2 (6 bases). The V end lost 6 bases, the J end lost 2 bases, and 18 bases lay between the germline ends. This CDR3 is 16 amino acids long. The V gene's germline CDR1 is SGHTA and CDR2 FQGNSA. For the CDR3, the DNA is TGTGCCAGCAGTAACCGGGACTGGATGTACACAGATACGCAGTATTTT. Its protein product is CASSNRDWMYTDTQYF. Drawing the rest from reference TRBV7-2 and TRBJ2-3, the complete variable domain is GAGVSQSPSNKVTEKGKDVELRCDPISGHTALYWYRQSLGQGLEFLIYFQGNSAPDKSGLPSDRFSAERTGGSVSTLTIQRTQQEDSAVYLCASSNRDWMYTDTQYFGPGTRLTVL.

This rearrangement joins TRBV29-1 to TRBJ2-1; the match to TRBD2 covers 11 bases. The CDR3 has 16 amino acids. Germline CDR1 SQVTM, CDR2 ANQGSEA. J lost 8 bases, V lost 3 bases, and 12 bases had no gene match. The CDR3 DNA sequence: TGCAGCGTTGAGGGAGTACTAGCGGGAGCTACCGATGAGCAGTTCTTC. Translating it yields CSVEGVLAGATDEQFF.

This clone was picked up one time. The chain employs TRBV15 and TRBJ1-6, with D possibly being TRBD1 (5 bases). CDR3 size: 16 residues. The V gene's germline CDR1 is LNHNV and CDR2 YYDKDF (reference sequence). V was pared by 0 bases and J by 10 bases, with 16 bases between. The DNA for the CDR3 is TGTGCCACCAGCAGAGATCTTGCAGGGAAAAAGTCACCCCTCCACTTT. Translating gives CATSRDLAGKKSPLHF.

The CDR3 sequence is CASSPAGRNMNTEAFF. The CDR3 DNA sequence: TGTGCCAGCTCACCTGCGGGACGGAATATGAACACTGAAGCTTTCTTT. The rearrangement uses TRBV18 and TRBJ1-1; D is perhaps TRBD1 (5 bases). Germline CDR1 KGHSH, CDR2 LQKENI. This CDR3 has 16 amino acids. V lost 3 bases, J lost 0 bases, and 14 bases lay in between. Full variable domain (remainder filled in from reference TRBV18 and TRBJ1-1): NAGVMQNPRHLVRRRGQEARLRCSPMKGHSHVYWYRQLPEEGLKFMVYLQKENIIDESGMPKERFSAEFPKEGPSILRIQQVVRGDSAAYFCASSPAGRNMNTEAFFGQGTRLTVV.